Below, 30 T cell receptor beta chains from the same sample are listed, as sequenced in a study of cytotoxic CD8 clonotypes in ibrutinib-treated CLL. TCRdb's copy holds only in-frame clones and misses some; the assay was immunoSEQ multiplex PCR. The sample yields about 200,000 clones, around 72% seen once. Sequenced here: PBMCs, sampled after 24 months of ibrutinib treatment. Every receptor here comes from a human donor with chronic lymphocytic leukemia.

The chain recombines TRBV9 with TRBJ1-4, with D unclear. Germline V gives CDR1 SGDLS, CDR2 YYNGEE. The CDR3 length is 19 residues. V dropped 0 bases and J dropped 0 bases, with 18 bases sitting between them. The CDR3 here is CASSVDISLGKTTNEKLFF. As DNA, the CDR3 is TGTGCCAGCAGCGTAGATATTTCGTTGGGCAAAACAACTAATGAAAAACTGTTTTTT.

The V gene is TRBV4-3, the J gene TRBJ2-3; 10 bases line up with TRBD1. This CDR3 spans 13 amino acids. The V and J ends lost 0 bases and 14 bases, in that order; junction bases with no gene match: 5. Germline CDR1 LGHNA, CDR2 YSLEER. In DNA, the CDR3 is TGCGCCAGCAGCCAAGAGTCCGGGACAGGGGTGTATTTT. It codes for CASSQESGTGVYF.

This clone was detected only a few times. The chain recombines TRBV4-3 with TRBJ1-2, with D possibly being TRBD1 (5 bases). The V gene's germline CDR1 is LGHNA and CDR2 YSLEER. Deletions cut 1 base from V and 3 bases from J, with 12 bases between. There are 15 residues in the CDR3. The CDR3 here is CASSQGRGTYYGYTF. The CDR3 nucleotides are TGCGCCAGCAGCCAAGGGAGAGGGACCTACTATGGCTACACCTTC.

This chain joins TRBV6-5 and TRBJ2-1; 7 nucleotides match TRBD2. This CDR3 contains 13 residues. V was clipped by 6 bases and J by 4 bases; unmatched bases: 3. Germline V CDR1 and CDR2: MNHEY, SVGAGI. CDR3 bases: TGTGCCAGCAGGCTAGCGGTTTACAATGAGCAGTTCTTC. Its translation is CASRLAVYNEQFF.

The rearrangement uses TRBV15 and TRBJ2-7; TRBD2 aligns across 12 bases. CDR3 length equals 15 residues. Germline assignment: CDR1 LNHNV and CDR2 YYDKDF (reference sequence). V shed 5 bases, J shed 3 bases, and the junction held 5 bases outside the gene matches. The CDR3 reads CATSLETSGSYEQYF. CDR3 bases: TGTGCCACCAGCCTGGAGACTAGCGGGAGCTACGAGCAGTACTTC.

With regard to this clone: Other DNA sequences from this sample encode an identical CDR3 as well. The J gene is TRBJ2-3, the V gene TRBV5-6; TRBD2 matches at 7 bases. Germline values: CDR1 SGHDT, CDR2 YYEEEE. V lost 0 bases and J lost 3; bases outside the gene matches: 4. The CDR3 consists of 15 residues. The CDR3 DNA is TGTGCCAGCAGCTTGGTTGCTAGCGGTACAGATACGCAGTATTTT. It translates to CASSLVASGTDTQYF.

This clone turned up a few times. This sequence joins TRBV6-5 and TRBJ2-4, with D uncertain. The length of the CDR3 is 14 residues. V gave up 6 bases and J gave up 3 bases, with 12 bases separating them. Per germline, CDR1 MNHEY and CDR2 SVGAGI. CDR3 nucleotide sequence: TGTGCCAGCAGCCCCTCACGCTACAAAAACATTCAGTACTTC. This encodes CASSPSRYKNIQYF.

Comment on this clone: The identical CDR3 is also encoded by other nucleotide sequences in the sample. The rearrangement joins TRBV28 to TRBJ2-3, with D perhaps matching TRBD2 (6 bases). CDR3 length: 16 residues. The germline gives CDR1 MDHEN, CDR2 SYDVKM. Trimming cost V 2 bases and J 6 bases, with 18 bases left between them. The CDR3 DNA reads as TGTGCCAGCAGTTTACGCGGGAACAGGATCACGGATACGCAGTATTTT. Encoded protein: CASSLRGNRITDTQYF.

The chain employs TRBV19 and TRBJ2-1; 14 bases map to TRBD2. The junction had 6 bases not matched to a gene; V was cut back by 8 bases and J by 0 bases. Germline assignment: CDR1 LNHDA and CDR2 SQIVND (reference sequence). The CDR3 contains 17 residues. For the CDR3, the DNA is TGTGCCAGTGCCTGGACTAGCGGGGGGAGCTCCTACAATGAGCAGTTCTTC. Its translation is CASAWTSGGSSYNEQFF.

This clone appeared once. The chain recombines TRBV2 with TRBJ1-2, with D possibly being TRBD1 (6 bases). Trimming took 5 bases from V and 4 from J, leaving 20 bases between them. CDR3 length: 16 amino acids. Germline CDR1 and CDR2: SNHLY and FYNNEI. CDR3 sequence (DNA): TGTGCCAGCAGTAGTGTACAGGGAAACGGAGGCTATGGCTACACCTTC. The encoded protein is CASSSVQGNGGYGYTF.

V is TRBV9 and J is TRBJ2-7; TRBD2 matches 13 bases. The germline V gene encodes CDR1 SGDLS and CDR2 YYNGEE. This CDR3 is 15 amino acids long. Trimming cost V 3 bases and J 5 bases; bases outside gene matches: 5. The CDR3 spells CASSGRTSGRDEQYF. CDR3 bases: TGTGCCAGCAGCGGGAGGACTAGCGGGAGAGACGAGCAGTACTTC. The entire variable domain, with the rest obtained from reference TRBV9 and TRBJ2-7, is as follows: DSGVTQTPKHLITATGQRVTLRCSPRSGDLSVYWYQQSLDQGLQFLIQYYNGEERAKGNILERFSAQQFPDLHSELNLSSLELGDSALYFCASSGRTSGRDEQYFGPGTRLTVT.

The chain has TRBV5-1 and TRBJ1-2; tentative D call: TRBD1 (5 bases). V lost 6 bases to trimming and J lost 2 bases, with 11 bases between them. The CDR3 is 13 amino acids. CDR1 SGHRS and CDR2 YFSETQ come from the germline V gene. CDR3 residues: CASNIGGNYGYTF. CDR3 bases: TGCGCCAGCAATATCGGGGGAAACTATGGCTACACCTTC.

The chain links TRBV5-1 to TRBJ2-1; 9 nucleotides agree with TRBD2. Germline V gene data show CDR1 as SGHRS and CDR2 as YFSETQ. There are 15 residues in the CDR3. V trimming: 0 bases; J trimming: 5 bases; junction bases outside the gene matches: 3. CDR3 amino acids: CASSLGLAENNEQFF. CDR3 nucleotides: TGCGCCAGCAGCTTGGGACTAGCGGAAAACAATGAGCAGTTCTTC.

The chain's CDR3 is CASSLETGGTNQPQHF. The CDR3 DNA is TGCGCCAGCAGCTTGGAAACAGGGGGTACCAATCAGCCCCAGCATTTT. The chain joins TRBV5-1 to TRBJ1-5; TRBD1 matches at 8 bases. This CDR3 contains 16 residues. Trimming cost V 0 bases and J 3 bases; bases outside gene matches: 5. Germline V gives CDR1 SGHRS, CDR2 YFSETQ.

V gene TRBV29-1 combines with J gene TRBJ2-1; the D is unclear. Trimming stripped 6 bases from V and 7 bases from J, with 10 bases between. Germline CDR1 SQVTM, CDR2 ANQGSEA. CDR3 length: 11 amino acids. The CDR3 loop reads CSVGFSNEQFF. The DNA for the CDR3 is TGCAGCGTCGGTTTTTCGAATGAGCAGTTCTTC.

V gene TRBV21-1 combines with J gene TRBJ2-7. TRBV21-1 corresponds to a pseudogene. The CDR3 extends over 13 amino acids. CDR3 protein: CARATDGLYEQYF. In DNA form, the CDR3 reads TGTGCCAGGGCTACAGACGGGCTTTACGAGCAGTACTTC.

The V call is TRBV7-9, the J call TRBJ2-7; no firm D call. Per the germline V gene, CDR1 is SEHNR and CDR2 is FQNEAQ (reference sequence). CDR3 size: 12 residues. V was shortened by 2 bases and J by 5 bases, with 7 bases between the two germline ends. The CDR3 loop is CASSLLNHEQYF. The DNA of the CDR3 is TGTGCCAGCAGCTTATTAAACCACGAGCAGTACTTC.

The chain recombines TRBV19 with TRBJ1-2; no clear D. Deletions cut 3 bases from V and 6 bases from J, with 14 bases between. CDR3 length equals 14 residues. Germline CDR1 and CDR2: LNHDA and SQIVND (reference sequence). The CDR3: CASSIPSGRDGYTF. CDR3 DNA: TGTGCCAGTAGTATCCCCTCAGGACGGGATGGCTACACCTTC.

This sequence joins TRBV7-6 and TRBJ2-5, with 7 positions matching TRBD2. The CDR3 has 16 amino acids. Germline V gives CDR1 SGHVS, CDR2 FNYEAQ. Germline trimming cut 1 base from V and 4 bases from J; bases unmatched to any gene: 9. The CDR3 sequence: CASSLVPGLHIETQYF. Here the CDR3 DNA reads TGTGCCAGCAGCTTAGTACCGGGACTACACATAGAGACCCAGTACTTC.

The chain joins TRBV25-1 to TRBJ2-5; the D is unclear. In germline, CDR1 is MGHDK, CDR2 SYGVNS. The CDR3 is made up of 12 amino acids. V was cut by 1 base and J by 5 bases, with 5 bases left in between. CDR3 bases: TGTGCCAGCAGTGAATTGTTGGAGACCCAGTACTTC. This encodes CASSELLETQYF.

For the CDR3, the DNA is TGTGCCAGCAGCTCCGGGAGGGCCTACGATACGCAGTATTTT. This codes for CASSSGRAYDTQYF. The chain combines TRBV11-3 with TRBJ2-3; TRBD2 aligns across 8 bases. The germline gives CDR1 SGHNT, CDR2 YENEEA. The trim removed 4 bases at V and 6 bases at J, leaving 6 bases unmatched. The CDR3 is made up of 14 amino acids.

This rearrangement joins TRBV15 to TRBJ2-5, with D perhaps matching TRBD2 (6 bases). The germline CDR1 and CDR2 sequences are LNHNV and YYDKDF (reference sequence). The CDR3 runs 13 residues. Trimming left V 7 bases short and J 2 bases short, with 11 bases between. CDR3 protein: CATNRGWQETQYF. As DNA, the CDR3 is TGTGCCACCAATCGGGGGTGGCAAGAGACCCAGTACTTC. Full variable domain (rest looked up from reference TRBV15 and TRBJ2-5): DAMVIQNPRYQVTQFGKPVTLSCSQTLNHNVMYWYQQKSSQAPKLLFHYYDKDFNNEADTPDNFQSRRPNTSFCFLDIRSPGLGDTAMYLCATNRGWQETQYFGPGTRLLVL.

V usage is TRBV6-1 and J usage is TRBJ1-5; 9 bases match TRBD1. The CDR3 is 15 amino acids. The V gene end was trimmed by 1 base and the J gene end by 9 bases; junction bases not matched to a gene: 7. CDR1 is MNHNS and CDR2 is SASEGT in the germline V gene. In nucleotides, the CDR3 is TGTGCCAGCAGTGAAGGAGGGACAGGGCGGTGGCCCCAGCATTTT. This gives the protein CASSEGGTGRWPQHF.

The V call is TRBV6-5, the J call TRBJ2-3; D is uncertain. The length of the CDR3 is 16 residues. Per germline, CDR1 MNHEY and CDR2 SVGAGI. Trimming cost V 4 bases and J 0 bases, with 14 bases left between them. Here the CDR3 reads CASSLRLLGSTDTQYF. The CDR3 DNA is TGTGCCAGCAGTTTGAGACTGTTGGGAAGCACAGATACGCAGTATTTT.

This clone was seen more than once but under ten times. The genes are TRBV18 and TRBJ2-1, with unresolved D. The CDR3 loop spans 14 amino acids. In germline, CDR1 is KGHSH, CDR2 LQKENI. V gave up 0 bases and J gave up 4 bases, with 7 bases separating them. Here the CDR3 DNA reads TGTGCCAGCTCACCACCTATAGGATACAATGAGCAGTTCTTC. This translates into CASSPPIGYNEQFF.

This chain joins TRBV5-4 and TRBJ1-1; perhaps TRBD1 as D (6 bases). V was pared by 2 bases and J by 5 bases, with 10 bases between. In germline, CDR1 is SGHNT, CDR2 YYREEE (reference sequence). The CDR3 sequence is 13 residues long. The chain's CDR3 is CASSLGGKTEAFF. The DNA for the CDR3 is TGTGCCAGCAGCTTAGGGGGTAAGACTGAAGCTTTCTTT.

The CDR3 coding sequence is TGTGCCAGCAGTTTTCGGCGTTTCCTAGCGGGTAATTTGGGTGAGCAGTTCTTC. Encoded protein: CASSFRRFLAGNLGEQFF. V usage is TRBV28 and J usage is TRBJ2-1; TRBD2 matches 8 bases. The CDR3 totals 18 residues. Unmatched junction bases numbered 19, after V lost 3 bases and J lost 9 bases. Germline CDR1 is MDHEN and CDR2 is SYDVKM. Supplemented by reference TRBV28 and TRBJ2-1, the full variable domain reads DVKVTQSSRYLVKRTGEKVFLECVQDMDHENMFWYRQDPGLGLRLIYFSYDVKMKEKGDIPEGYSVSREKKERFSLILESASTNQTSMYLCASSFRRFLAGNLGEQFFGPGTRLTVL.

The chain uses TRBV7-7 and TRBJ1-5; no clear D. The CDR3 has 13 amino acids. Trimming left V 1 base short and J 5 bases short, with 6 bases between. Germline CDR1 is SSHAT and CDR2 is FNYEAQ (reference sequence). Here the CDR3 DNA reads TGTGCCAGCAGCTTAGGAAAAGATCAGCCCCAGCATTTT. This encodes CASSLGKDQPQHF. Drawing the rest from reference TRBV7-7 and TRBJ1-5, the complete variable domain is GAGVSQSPRYKVTKRGQDVTLRCDPISSHATLYWYQQALGQGPEFLTYFNYEAQPDKSGLPSDRFSAERPEGSISTLTIQRTEQRDSAMYRCASSLGKDQPQHFGDGTRLSIL.

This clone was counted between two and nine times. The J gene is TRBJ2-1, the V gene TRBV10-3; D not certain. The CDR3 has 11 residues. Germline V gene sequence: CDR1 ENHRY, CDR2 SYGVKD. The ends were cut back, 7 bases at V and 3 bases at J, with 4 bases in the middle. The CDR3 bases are TGTGCCATCAAGAGCTACAATGAGCAGTTCTTC. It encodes CAIKSYNEQFF.

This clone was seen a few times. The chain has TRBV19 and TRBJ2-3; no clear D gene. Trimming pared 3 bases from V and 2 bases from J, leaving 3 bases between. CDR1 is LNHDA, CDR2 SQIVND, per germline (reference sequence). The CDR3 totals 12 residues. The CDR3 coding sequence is TGTGCCAGTAGTATCTACACAGATACGCAGTATTTT. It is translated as CASSIYTDTQYF.